This record looks at one TCR beta chain sequence and its context. Antigen: not known. Other DNA sequences in this specimen translate into the identical CDR3. The data were taken from a study of T cell responses to AZD1222 COVID-19 vaccine. The protocol was immunoSEQ multiplex PCR, while the TCRdb copy is restricted to in-frame clones and leaves out a portion. The sample carries around 200,000 clones, under 95% recorded once. Study-level results: Spike-specific TCRs gained breadth and depth after people received two AZD1222 doses.

Sample: peripheral blood, taken 28 days after the second AZD1222 dose. This receptor was identified in an adult who received the AZD1222 COVID-19 vaccine.

The CDR3: CAWSVQVDTDTQYF. The CDR3 DNA sequence: TGTGCCTGGAGTGTACAAGTGGACACAGATACGCAGTATTTT. The V call is TRBV30, the J call TRBJ2-3; no clear D. Trimming shortened V by 0 bases and J by 2 bases, and 9 bases separated the two germline ends. The CDR3 spans 14 residues. From germline, CDR1 is GTSNPN and CDR2 SVGIG (reference sequence).